A single sample gave rise to the 12 T cell receptor beta chains below, sequenced in a study of shared clonotypes between healthy human individuals. The table came from immunoSEQ multiplex PCR; TCRdb's copy has only in-frame clones and leaves some out. The table shows roughly 2 million clones, with about 95% occurring only once. Naive CD8 cells lacked CD45RO and underwent positive selection for CCR7, leaving out terminally differentiated effector memory CD45RA+ cells. The sample was naive CD8+ T cells sorted from blood. Source of these receptors: a man aged 18 to 35 in good health.

The J gene is TRBJ1-2, the V gene TRBV29-1; unclear D gene. This CDR3 is 11 amino acids long. Between the trimmed V and J ends, which lost 8 bases and 8 bases, there was a span of 15 bases. CDR1 and CDR2 (germline): SQVTM, ANQGSEA. The CDR3, as DNA: TGCAGCATCTTATCCCAACTGGGCTACACCTTC. Residues: CSILSQLGYTF.

This clone is a singleton in its sample. The same CDR3 can be traced to other DNA sequences in this sample. The chain has TRBV29-1 and TRBJ2-7, with D perhaps matching TRBD1 or TRBD2 (6 bases each). V lost 0 bases, J lost 7 bases, and 10 bases lay in between. The CDR3 contains 12 residues. Germline loops: CDR1 SQVTM, CDR2 ANQGSEA. The CDR3 region is CSVEEEGVEQYF. Written as DNA, the CDR3 is TGCAGCGTTGAAGAGGAGGGGGTGGAGCAGTACTTC.

This chain uses TRBV7-2 with TRBJ2-2; possible D gene TRBD1, 6 bases. V was shortened by 1 base and J by 3 bases, with 9 bases between the two germline ends. From germline, CDR1 is SGHTA and CDR2 FQGNSA. The CDR3 length is 15 residues. The CDR3, as DNA: TGTGCCAGCAGCTTAGTACAGGGAGACACCGGGGAGCTGTTTTTT. It is translated as CASSLVQGDTGELFF. The full variable domain, completed using reference TRBV7-2 and TRBJ2-2, is GAGVSQSPSNKVTEKGKDVELRCDPISGHTALYWYRQSLGQGLEFLIYFQGNSAPDKSGLPSDRFSAERTGGSVSTLTIQRTQQEDSAVYLCASSLVQGDTGELFFGEGSRLTVL.

This clone came up once. The rearrangement links TRBV10-3 to TRBJ1-1; D is possibly TRBD1 (5 bases). There are 16 residues in the CDR3. Trimming took off 3 bases at V and 5 bases at J, with 19 bases between the two ends. CDR1 and CDR2 (germline): ENHRY, SYGVKD. The CDR3 nucleotides are TGTGCCATCAGTGATCTCCAGGTCCAGGGTGGGACTGAAGCTTTCTTT. Translation gives CAISDLQVQGGTEAFF.

A remark on this clone: One end of the junction varies from germline; a read error may be responsible. The CDR3 coding sequence is TGTGCTAGCAGCTTAACTAGCGGAGCCAATGAGCAGTTCTTC. It encodes CASSLTSGANEQFF. V and J are TRBV7-7 and TRBJ2-1; 8 bases match TRBD2. CDR1 is SSHAT, CDR2 FNYEAQ, per germline (reference sequence). CDR3 length: 14 amino acids.

This chain uses TRBV1 with TRBJ2-5; the DNA was not compared with TRBD1, the D call given in the table. TRBV1 is designated a pseudogene. This CDR3 has 15 amino acids. The chain's CDR3 is CTSRPGTEGIETQYF. The CDR3 coding sequence is TGCACCAGCAGACCAGGGACAGAAGGTATAGAGACCCAGTACTTC.

The CDR3 sequence is CASSEDRTDLYEQYF. In nucleotides, the CDR3 is TGTGCCAGCAGTGAAGACAGGACAGACCTCTACGAGCAGTACTTC. This chain links TRBV6-1 with TRBJ2-7, with D possibly TRBD1 on 6 matching bases. From germline, CDR1 is MNHNS and CDR2 SASEGT. The CDR3 spans 15 residues. Trimming removed 1 base from V and 3 bases from J, with 13 bases in between.

Worth noting for this clone: The same CDR3 arises from other DNA sequences in this sample as well. This chain connects TRBV7-9 to TRBJ2-7; the D gene is possibly TRBD1 (5 bases). This CDR3 comprises 13 residues. Germline-derived CDR1 and CDR2 are SEHNR and FQNEAQ (reference sequence). The V end was cut by 4 bases, the J end by 3 bases, with 10 bases between. CDR3 coding DNA: TGTGCCAGCAGCTCTTCAGGGAACTACGAGCAGTACTTC. This sequence encodes CASSSSGNYEQYF.

The genes are TRBV6-5 and TRBJ1-2; no definite D call. The CDR3 is made up of 14 amino acids. Germline V gene lookup returns CDR1 MNHEY and CDR2 SVGAGI. The V end lost 0 bases, the J end lost 11 bases, and 16 bases lay between the germline ends. As DNA, the CDR3 is TGTGCCAGCAGTTACTCTGGGCCAGCCTTGGAATACACCTTC. Translation: CASSYSGPALEYTF.

The chain employs TRBV7-8 and TRBJ2-7; D might be TRBD2 (5 bases). In germline, CDR1 is SGHVS, CDR2 FQNEAQ. V was trimmed by 5 bases and J by 3 bases, leaving 8 bases between them. The CDR3 loop spans 12 amino acids. In DNA, the CDR3 is TGTGCCAGCAGCCATGACTACTACGAGCAGTACTTC. It specifies CASSHDYYEQYF.

The rearrangement joins TRBV6-5 to TRBJ2-4, with TRBD1 as a possible D gene (6 bases). This CDR3 has 14 residues. From germline, CDR1 is MNHEY and CDR2 SVGAGI. V was shortened by 7 bases and J by 3 bases, with 13 bases between the two germline ends. CDR3 coding DNA: TGTGCCAGCAAGATACAGGGCGACAAAAACATTCAGTACTTC. Protein product: CASKIQGDKNIQYF.

The chain joins TRBV4-1 to TRBJ1-3, with no clear D. Trimming pared 1 base from V and 0 bases from J, leaving 7 bases between. The CDR3 is 15 residues long. CDR1 is MGHRA, CDR2 YSYEKL, per germline. CDR3 nucleotides: TGCGCCAGCAGCCAAGCGATTCTCTCTGGAAACACCATATATTTT. Translation gives CASSQAILSGNTIYF.